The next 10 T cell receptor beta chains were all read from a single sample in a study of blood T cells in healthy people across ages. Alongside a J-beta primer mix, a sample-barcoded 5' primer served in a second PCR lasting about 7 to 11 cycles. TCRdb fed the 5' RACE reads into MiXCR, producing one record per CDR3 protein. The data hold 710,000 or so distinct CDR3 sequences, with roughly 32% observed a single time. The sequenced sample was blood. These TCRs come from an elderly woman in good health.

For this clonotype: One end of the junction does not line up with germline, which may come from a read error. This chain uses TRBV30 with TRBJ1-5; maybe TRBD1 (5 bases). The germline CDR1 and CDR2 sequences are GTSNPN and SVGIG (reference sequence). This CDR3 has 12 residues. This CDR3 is CAWSQGNQPRHF. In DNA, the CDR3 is TGTGCCTGGAGCCAGGGCAATCAGCCCCGGCATTTT.

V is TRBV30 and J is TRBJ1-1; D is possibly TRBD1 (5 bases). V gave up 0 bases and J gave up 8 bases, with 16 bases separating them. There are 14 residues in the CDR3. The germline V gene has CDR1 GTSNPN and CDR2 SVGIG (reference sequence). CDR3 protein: CAWSVRSLAGEAFF. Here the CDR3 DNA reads TGTGCCTGGAGTGTACGATCTTTGGCAGGGGAAGCTTTCTTT.

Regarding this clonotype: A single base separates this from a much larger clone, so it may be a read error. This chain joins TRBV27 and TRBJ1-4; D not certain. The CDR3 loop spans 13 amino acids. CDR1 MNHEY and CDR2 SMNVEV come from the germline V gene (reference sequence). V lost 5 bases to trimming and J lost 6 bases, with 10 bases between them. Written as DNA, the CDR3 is TGTGCCAGCAGTCCAGGCAAGGATGAAAAACTGTTTTTT. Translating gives CASSPGKDEKLFF. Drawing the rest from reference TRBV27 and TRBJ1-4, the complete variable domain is EAQVTQNPRYLITVTGKKLTVTCSQNMNHEYMSWYRQDPGLGLRQIYYSMNVEVTDKGDVPEGYKVSRKEKRNFPLILESPSPNQTSLYFCASSPGKDEKLFFGSGTQLSVL.

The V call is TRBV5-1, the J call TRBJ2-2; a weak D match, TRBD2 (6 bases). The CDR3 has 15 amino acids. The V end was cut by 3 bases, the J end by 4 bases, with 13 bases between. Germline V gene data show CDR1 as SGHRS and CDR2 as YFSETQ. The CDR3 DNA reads TGCGCCAGCAGCTCGGTGAACGGGGGCACCGGGGAGCTGTTTTTT. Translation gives CASSSVNGGTGELFF.

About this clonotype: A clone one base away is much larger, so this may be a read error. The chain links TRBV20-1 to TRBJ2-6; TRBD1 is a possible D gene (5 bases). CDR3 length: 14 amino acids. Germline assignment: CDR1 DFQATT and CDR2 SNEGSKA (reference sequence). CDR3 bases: TGCAGTGCCACCGAAGCAAAAGGGGCCAACGCCCTGACTTTC. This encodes CSATEAKGANALTF.

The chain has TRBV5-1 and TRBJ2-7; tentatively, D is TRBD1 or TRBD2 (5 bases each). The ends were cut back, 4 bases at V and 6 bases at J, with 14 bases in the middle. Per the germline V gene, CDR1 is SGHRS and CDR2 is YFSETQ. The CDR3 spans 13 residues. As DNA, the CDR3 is TGCGCCAGCAGCAGGGACGGAACCTGCGAGCAGTACTTC. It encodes CASSRDGTCEQYF.

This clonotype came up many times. CDR3 sequence reads: CSAMPMRETQYF. The DNA of the CDR3 is TGCAGTGCTATGCCCATGAGGGAGACCCAGTACTTC. The chain has TRBV20-1 and TRBJ2-5, with no clear D. This CDR3 comprises 12 residues. Germline values: CDR1 DFQATT, CDR2 SNEGSKA (reference sequence). The V end lost 4 bases, the J end lost 5 bases, and 11 bases lay between the germline ends.

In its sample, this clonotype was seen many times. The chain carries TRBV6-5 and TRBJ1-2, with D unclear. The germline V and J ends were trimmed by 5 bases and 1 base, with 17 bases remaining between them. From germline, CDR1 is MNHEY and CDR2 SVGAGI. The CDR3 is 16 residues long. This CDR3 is CASSLHLRRSNYGYTF. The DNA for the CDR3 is TGTGCCAGCAGTCTACACCTCAGGCGAAGTAACTATGGCTACACCTTC.

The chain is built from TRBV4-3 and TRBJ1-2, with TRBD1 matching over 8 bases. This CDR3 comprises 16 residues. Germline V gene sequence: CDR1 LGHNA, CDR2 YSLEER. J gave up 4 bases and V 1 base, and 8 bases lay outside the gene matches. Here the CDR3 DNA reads TGCGCCAGCAGCCAAGTCGGGGGGACAGGCATCTATGGCTACACCTTC. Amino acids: CASSQVGGTGIYGYTF.

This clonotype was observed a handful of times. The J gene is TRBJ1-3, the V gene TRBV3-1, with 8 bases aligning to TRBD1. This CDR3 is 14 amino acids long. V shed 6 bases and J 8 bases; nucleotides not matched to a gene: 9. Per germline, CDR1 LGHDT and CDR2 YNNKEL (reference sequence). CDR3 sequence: CASRLRGLEDTIYF. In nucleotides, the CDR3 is TGTGCCAGCAGGCTCAGGGGGCTTGAGGACACCATATATTTT.